This TCR beta chain was sequenced during a study of CD8 T cells in Susac syndrome (dated by TCRdb to about 2019). For the wider study: Of the Susac syndrome patients who were sequenced, fewer than ten were in clinical remission while 5 or 6 had clinically active disease. Whether CD8+ T cell activation and differentiation in Susac syndrome was antigen driven was tested using repertoire sequencing. At blood withdrawal, Susac syndrome patients were therapy-naive, treated with corticosteroids (with IVIg additionally given to some), or treated with IVIg alone.

The CDR3 measures 15 amino acids from cysteine to phenylalanine. Only CDR3 DNA remains: 45 bases, in frame from the first base. Trimming accounts for 5 bases at V and 8 bases at J, while the number of junction bases matched to no gene is 14. From the germline V gene (reference sequence), CDR1 is SEHNR and CDR2 is FQNEAQ. The paper as a whole reports these results and caveats: In the CD4+ T cell repertoire of Susac syndrome patients, clonal expansion was not detected. The study acknowledged that relatively few individuals were included in the TCR sequencing and HLA analysis.

Peripheral blood CD8+ and CD4+ T cells from healthy donors, Susac syndrome patients and multiple sclerosis patients were profiled by high-throughput TCR beta sequencing. The Susac syndrome patients fulfilled recently defined diagnostic criteria for definite or probable disease. Bulk CD8+ and CD4+ T cells were purified by magnetic negative isolation, while CD8+ TEMRA cells were enriched using FACS. Blood was drawn into EDTA tubes, processed within 24 hours, and PBMCs were isolated by density gradient centrifugation. PBMCs intended for TCR sequencing were cryopreserved in liquid nitrogen and were subsequently thawed in a 37 degrees C water bath. Purity of sorted or isolated CD4+, CD8+ and CD8+ TEMRA cells was at least 90%. RNA was extracted using the RNeasy kit, and roughly 0.45 to 1 ug of the RNA was reverse transcribed with random hexamers. The immunoSEQ multiplex PCR assay, covering 54 Vbeta and 13 Jbeta segments, was used to amplify TCR beta CDR3 regions. PCR amplification bias was corrected using a synthetic template baseline for primer optimization and computational correction. Per the source publication's procedure: Only productive sequences were kept, with reads annotated to V, D and J genes according to IMGT and analyzed in immunoSEQ Analyzer. Clonality was computed as one minus Shannon entropy normalized by log2 of the number of productive unique sequences. For each patient and control, public and private clones were evaluated within the 100 most prevalent clones. Clones were defined as Susac-specific when absent from the healthy and MS cohorts, from about a thousand published viral clones and from other ImmuneACCESS disease sequences. Clones were called with MiXCR by TCRdb after fastp trimmed the public reads at Q25, and only in-frame beta chains were retained. Every distinct CDR3 protein forms one entry, paired with its most common genes and DNA. The V and J calls follow TCRdb's processing rather than the paper's. For this sample there are roughly 250,000 distinct CDR3 sequences; 96% appear just once. Of the sample, approximately 0.094% is held by the ten largest clones.

As concerns this clonotype: The target of this receptor is not known. Base qualities are not provided; no much larger clone lies one nucleotide away.

The V and J segments used are TRBV7-9 and TRBJ1-2; TRBD1 agrees with 7 junctional bases. This TCR was sampled from a human donor with Susac syndrome. The sequencing input was CD4+ T cells from PBMCs. The CDR3 protein is CASSTATGASGGYTF. The base sequence is TGTGCCAGCAGCACCGCAACAGGGGCATCAGGAGGCTACACCTTC.